The T cell receptor beta chain under discussion was sequenced for a study of cytomegalovirus exposure and HLA in healthy donors. The overall study: Inside one of the first data releases sat 75 million to 100 million unique TCRs taken from HLA-typed donors.

Germline V gene data show CDR1 as SNHLY and CDR2 as FYNNEI. V gave up 2 bases and J gave up 9 bases, with 7 bases separating them. The CDR3 totals 12 residues. This PCR relied on a set of 60 Vbeta primers and 13 Jbeta primers. The table came from immunoSEQ multiplex PCR; TCRdb's copy has only in-frame clones and leaves some out. The table lists roughly 240,000 clones, over 75% of them singletons. General study points: Cytomegalovirus association was listed for approximately 150 TCR beta chains. Further analysis, carried out later, found HLA-associated TCR beta chains more clonally expanded than equally common other chains. Analysis performed later found more than 15,000 TCR beta sequences associated with HLA alleles at 0.05 false discovery rate.

With respect to this clone: Its antigen is currently unknown.

The chain combines TRBV2 with TRBJ2-2; no definite D call. This sequence was found in a boy younger than 18 in good health and CMV-seronegative. Sequenced input: PBMCs. CDR3 loop: CASSERERELFF. The CDR3 DNA follows: TGTGCCAGCAGTGAACGCGAGCGGGAGCTGTTTTTT.